Below, 11 T cell receptor beta chains from the same sample are listed, as sequenced in a study of neurological immune-mediated disorders. TCRdb re-analysed the 5' RACE reads in MiXCR, keeping a single row per CDR3 protein. The sample contains around 62,000 distinct CDR3 sequences, approximately 4.2% of which appear only once. The sample comprised PBMCs. The source is a man over 45 with multiple sclerosis.

This clonotype was recorded many times. The chain joins TRBV20-1 to TRBJ2-7, with unresolved D. The germline V gene has CDR1 DFQATT and CDR2 SNEGSKA (reference sequence). Trimming took 1 base from V and 4 from J, leaving 14 bases between them. This CDR3 region has 14 residues. The CDR3 DNA is TGCAGTGCTAGAGGGGGTGTCAACTCTTACGAGCAGTACTTC. It specifies CSARGGVNSYEQYF.

This clonotype was counted ten times or more. CDR3 residues: CASSQAGTSTDTQYF. CDR3 in DNA: TGTGCCAGCAGCCAAGCGGGGACTAGCACAGATACGCAGTATTTT. This chain joins TRBV3-1 and TRBJ2-3; a weak D match, TRBD2 (6 bases). The CDR3 length is 15 residues. The germline V gene has CDR1 LGHDT and CDR2 YNNKEL (reference sequence). Deletions cut 1 base from V and 0 bases from J, with 8 bases between.

Ten or more counts support this clonotype. The CDR3 loop reads CASRDRGRGTDTQYF. The CDR3 DNA reads TGTGCCAGCAGAGACAGGGGGCGGGGGACAGATACGCAGTATTTT. This chain connects TRBV28 to TRBJ2-3; 10 nucleotides match TRBD1. V was pared by 6 bases and J by 3 bases, with 6 bases of the junction left unmatched. The CDR3 contains 15 residues. CDR1 and CDR2 from the germline V gene are MDHEN and SYDVKM.

This clonotype has at least ten counts. The rearrangement uses TRBV18 and TRBJ2-3; 8 bases agree with TRBD2. J gave up 0 bases and V 5 bases, and 4 bases lay outside the gene matches. This CDR3 has 15 residues. Germline assignment: CDR1 KGHSH and CDR2 LQKENI. CDR3 DNA sequence: TGTGCCAGCTCAGTTCGGGGGGGAAGCACAGATACGCAGTATTTT. Amino acids: CASSVRGGSTDTQYF.

This clonotype has a count of ten or more. The chain employs TRBV20-1 and TRBJ1-5; no clear D. Germline V gene sequence: CDR1 DFQATT, CDR2 SNEGSKA (reference sequence). The V and J ends lost 0 bases and 7 bases respectively, with 19 bases between them. This CDR3 has 16 residues. For the CDR3, the DNA is TGCAGTGCTAGAGATTTCGGAGGGAACCTGGGCCAGCCCCAGCATTTT. This gives the protein CSARDFGGNLGQPQHF.

This clonotype has at least ten counts. V and J are TRBV20-1 and TRBJ2-1; unclear D gene. With 3 bases removed from V and 0 bases from J, the gap between germline ends came to 9 bases. The CDR3 extends over 14 amino acids. Germline V gene data show CDR1 as DFQATT and CDR2 as SNEGSKA (reference sequence). This CDR3 reads CSASNTNSYNEQFF. CDR3 in DNA: TGCAGTGCTAGTAACACCAACTCCTACAATGAGCAGTTCTTC.

In DNA, the CDR3 is TGCAGTGCCGGAACCGCCCTAGCGGCCTCCTACAATGAGCAGTTCTTC. This encodes CSAGTALAASYNEQFF. V gene TRBV20-1 combines with J gene TRBJ2-1; 7 bases match TRBD2. Looked up from germline, CDR1 is DFQATT and CDR2 is SNEGSKA (reference sequence). V shed 6 bases and J 0 bases; nucleotides not matched to a gene: 11. The CDR3 loop spans 16 amino acids.

This clonotype was observed at least ten times. The chain employs TRBV20-1 and TRBJ2-3; D ambiguous. V gave up 6 bases and J gave up 2 bases, with 21 bases separating them. The CDR3 covers 16 residues. The V gene's germline CDR1 is DFQATT and CDR2 SNEGSKA (reference sequence). The CDR3 sequence is CSATPFGVSLTDTQYF. In nucleotides, the CDR3 is TGCAGTGCCACCCCGTTTGGGGTCAGCCTCACAGATACGCAGTATTTT.

For this clonotype: The conserved phenylalanine or tryptophan normally closing the CDR3 is absent here, so this likely arose from a read error. The DNA is omitted, as the CDR3 cannot be located on it reliably, and the CDR3 follows TCRdb's listing. The genes are TRBV20-1 and TRBJ1-2; the table calls TRBD1, which could not be checked here. Germline assignment: CDR1 DFQATT and CDR2 SNEGSKA (reference sequence). The CDR3 is 9 residues long, ends included. The CDR3: CSALAGTGL.

This clonotype was counted many times. The chain is built from TRBV20-1 and TRBJ2-3; 8 nucleotides line up with TRBD2. In germline, CDR1 is DFQATT, CDR2 SNEGSKA (reference sequence). The V segment lost 2 bases and the J segment 15 bases; nucleotides outside the gene matches: 13. The CDR3 has 13 amino acids. The CDR3 protein is CSARPNPGTSEYF. Written as DNA, the CDR3 is TGCAGTGCTAGACCAAACCCCGGGACTAGTGAATATTTT.

This clonotype has at least ten counts. This chain links TRBV4-1 with TRBJ1-1; 8 positions agree with TRBD1. Per germline, CDR1 MGHRA and CDR2 YSYEKL. This CDR3 spans 15 amino acids. V lost 3 bases to trimming and J lost 5 bases; unmatched junction nucleotides: 8. In DNA form, the CDR3 reads TGCGCCAGCAGCCACGTCGGCAGGGGGCGAACTGAAGCTTTCTTT. This encodes CASSHVGRGRTEAFF.